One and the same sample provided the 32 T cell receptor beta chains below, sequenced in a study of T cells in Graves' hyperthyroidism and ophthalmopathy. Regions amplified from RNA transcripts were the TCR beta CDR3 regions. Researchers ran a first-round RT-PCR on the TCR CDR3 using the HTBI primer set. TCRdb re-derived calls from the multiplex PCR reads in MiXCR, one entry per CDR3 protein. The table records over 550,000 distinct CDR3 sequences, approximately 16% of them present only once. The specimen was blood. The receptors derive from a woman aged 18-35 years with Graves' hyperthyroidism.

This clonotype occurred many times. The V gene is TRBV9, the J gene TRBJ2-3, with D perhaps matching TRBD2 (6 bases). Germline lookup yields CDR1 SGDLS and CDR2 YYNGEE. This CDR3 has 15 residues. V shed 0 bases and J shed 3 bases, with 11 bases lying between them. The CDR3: CASSVDGGETDTQYF. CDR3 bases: TGTGCCAGCAGCGTAGATGGCGGGGAAACAGATACGCAGTATTTT.

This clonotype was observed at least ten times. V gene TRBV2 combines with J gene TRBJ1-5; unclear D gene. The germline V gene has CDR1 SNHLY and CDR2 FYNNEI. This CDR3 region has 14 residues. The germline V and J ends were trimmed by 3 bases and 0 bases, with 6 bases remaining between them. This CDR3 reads CASSEGNSNQPQHF. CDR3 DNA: TGTGCCAGCAGTGAGGGGAATAGCAATCAGCCCCAGCATTTT.

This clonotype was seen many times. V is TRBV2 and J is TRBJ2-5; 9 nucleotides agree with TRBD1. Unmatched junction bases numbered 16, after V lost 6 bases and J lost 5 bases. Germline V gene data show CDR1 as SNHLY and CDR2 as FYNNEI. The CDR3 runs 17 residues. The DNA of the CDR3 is TGTGCCAGCAGCTGGGGACAGGGAAGAGTTGGTACCGAGACCCAGTACTTC. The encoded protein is CASSWGQGRVGTETQYF.

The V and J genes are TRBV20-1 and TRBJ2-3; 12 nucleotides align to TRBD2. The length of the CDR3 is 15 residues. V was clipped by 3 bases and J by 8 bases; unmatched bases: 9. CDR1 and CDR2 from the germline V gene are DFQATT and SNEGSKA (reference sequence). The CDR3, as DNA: TGCAGTGCTAGCGGCCTAGCGGGGGGGGGGGGTACGCAGTATTTT. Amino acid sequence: CSASGLAGGGGTQYF.

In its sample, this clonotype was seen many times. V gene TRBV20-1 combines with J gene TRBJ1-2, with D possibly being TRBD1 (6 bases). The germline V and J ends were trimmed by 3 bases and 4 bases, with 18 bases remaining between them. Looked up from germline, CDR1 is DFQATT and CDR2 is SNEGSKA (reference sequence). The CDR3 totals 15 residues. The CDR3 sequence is CSAREKGTSGYGYTF. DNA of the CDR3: TGCAGTGCTAGGGAAAAAGGGACATCGGGCTATGGCTACACCTTC.

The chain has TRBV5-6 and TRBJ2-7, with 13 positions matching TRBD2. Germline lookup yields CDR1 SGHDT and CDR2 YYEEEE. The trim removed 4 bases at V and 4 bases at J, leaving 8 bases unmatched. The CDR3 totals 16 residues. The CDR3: CASSVRTSGSLYEQYF. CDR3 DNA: TGTGCCAGCAGCGTGCGGACTAGCGGGAGTCTTTACGAGCAGTACTTC.

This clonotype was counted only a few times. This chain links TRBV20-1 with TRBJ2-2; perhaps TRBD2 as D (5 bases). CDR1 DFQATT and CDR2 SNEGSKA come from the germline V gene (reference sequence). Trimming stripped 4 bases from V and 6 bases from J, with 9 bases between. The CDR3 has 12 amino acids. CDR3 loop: CSANRGAGELFF. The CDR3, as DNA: TGCAGTGCTAACCGGGGTGCCGGGGAGCTGTTTTTT.

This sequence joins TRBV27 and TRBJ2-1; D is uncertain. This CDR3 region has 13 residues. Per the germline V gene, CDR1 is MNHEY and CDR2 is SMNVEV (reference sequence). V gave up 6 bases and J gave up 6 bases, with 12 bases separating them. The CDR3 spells CASSPMGSNEQFF. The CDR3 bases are TGTGCCAGCAGCCCCATGGGGTCCAATGAGCAGTTCTTC.

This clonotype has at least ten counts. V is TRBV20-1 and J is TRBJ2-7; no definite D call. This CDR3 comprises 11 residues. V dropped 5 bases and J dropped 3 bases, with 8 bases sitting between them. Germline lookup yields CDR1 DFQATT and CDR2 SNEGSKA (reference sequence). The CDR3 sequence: CSAFQDYEQYF. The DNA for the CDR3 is TGCAGTGCTTTCCAGGACTACGAGCAGTACTTC.

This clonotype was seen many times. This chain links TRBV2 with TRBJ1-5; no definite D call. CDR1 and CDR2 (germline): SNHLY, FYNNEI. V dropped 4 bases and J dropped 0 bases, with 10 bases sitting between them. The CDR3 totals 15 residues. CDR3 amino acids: CASSGTGLSNQPQHF. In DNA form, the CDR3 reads TGTGCCAGCAGTGGGACGGGCCTTAGCAATCAGCCCCAGCATTTT.

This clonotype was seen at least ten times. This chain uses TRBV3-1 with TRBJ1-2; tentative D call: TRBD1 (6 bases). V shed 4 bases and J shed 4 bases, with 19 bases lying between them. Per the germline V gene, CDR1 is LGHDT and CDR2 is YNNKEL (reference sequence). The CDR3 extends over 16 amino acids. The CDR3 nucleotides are TGTGCCAGCAGCCGCGCAGGGGCCCAAGGGGGCTATGGCTACACCTTC. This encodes CASSRAGAQGGYGYTF. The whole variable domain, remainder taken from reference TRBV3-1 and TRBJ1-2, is DTAVSQTPKYLVTQMGNDKSIKCEQNLGHDTMYWYKQDSKKFLKIMFSYNNKELIINETVPNRFSPKSPDKAHLNLHINSLELGDSAVYFCASSRAGAQGGYGYTFGSGTRLTVV.

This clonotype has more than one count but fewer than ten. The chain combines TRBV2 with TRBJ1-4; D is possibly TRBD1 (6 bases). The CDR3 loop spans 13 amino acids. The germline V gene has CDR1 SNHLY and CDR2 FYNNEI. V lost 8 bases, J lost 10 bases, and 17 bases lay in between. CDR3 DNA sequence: TGTGCCAGCCTCGGGACAAGTGGAGGAAAACTGTTTTTT. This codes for CASLGTSGGKLFF.

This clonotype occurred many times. The CDR3 DNA is TGTGCCACCAGTGATAGTGGGACAGGGAGGACTGAAGCTTTCTTT. Protein sequence: CATSDSGTGRTEAFF. This chain joins TRBV24-1 and TRBJ1-1, with TRBD1 matching 9 bases. CDR3 length: 15 amino acids. Germline CDR1 KGHDR, CDR2 SFDVKD. With V trimmed by 3 bases and J by 5 bases, 6 bases remained unmatched.

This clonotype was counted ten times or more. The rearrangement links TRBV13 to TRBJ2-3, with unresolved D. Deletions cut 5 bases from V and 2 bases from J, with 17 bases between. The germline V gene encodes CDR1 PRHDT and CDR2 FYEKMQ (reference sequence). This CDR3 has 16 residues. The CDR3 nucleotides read TGTGCCAGCAGCCCCCTGCAAGGTGGGGTCACAGATACGCAGTATTTT. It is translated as CASSPLQGGVTDTQYF.

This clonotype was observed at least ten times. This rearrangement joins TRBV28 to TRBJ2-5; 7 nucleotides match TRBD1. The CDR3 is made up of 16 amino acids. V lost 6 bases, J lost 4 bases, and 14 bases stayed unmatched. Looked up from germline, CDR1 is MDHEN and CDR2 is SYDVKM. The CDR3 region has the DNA TGTGCCAGCAGCACCGGGACAGCCTCCGATAGAGAGACCCAGTACTTC. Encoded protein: CASSTGTASDRETQYF.

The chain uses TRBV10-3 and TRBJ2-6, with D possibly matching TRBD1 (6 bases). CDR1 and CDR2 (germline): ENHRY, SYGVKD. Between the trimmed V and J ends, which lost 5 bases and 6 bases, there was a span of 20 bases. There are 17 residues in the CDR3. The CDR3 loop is CAISPQGRIQEANVLTF. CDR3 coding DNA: TGTGCCATCAGTCCCCAGGGGCGAATTCAAGAGGCCAACGTCCTGACTTTC.

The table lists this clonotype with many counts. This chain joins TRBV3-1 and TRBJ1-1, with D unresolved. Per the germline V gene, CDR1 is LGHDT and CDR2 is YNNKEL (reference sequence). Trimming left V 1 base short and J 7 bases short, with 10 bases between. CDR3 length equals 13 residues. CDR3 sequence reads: CASSQGGYGEAFF. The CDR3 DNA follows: TGTGCCAGCAGCCAAGGGGGTTATGGTGAAGCTTTCTTT.

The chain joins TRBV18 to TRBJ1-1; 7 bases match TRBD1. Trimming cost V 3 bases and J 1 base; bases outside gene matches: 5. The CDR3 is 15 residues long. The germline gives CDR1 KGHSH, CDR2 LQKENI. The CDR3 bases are TGTGCCAGCTCACCTAACAGGGGATCGAACACTGAAGCTTTCTTT. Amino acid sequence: CASSPNRGSNTEAFF.

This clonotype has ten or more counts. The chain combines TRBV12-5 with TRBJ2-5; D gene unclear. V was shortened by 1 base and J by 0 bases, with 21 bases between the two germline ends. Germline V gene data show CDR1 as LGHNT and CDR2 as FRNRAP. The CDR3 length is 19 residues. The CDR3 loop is CASGLEPPNRAWYQETQYF. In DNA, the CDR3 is TGTGCTAGTGGTTTGGAACCCCCGAACCGGGCCTGGTACCAAGAGACCCAGTACTTC.

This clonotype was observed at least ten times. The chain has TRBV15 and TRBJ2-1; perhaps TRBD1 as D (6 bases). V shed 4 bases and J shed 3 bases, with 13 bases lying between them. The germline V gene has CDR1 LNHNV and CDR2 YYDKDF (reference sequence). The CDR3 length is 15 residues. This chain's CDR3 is CATSIEEDSYNEQFF. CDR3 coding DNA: TGTGCCACCAGCATCGAGGAGGACAGCTACAATGAGCAGTTCTTC.

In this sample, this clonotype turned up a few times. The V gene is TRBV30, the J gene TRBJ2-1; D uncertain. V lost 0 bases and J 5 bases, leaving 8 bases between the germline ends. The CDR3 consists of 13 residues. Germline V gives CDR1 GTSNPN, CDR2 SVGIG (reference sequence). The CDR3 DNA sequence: TGTGCCTGGAGTGTACTAAACGACAATGAGCAGTTCTTC. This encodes CAWSVLNDNEQFF.

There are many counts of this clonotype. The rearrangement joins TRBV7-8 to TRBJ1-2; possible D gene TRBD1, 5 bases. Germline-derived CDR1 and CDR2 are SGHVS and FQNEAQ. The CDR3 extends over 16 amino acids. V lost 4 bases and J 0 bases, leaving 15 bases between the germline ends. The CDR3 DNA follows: TGTGCCAGCAGCTCCGAACCGTTGGGGGCTAACTATGGCTACACCTTC. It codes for CASSSEPLGANYGYTF.

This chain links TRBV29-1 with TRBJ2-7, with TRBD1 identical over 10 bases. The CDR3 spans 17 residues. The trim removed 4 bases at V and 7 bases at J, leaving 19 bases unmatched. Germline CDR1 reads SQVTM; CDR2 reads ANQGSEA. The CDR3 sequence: CSVATHHLRQGAEEQYF. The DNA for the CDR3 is TGCAGCGTTGCAACGCATCATTTACGACAGGGGGCAGAGGAGCAGTACTTC.

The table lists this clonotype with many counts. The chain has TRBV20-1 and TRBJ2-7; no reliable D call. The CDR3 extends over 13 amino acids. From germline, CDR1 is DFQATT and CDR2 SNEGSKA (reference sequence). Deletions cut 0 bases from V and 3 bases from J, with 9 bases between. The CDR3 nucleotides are TGCAGTGCTAGAGATGCGAGGATCTACGAGCAGTACTTC. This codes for CSARDARIYEQYF.

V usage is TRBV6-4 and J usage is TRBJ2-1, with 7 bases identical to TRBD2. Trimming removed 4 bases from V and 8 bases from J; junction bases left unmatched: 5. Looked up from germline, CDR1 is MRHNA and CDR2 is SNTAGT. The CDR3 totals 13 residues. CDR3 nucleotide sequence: TGTGCCAGCAGTGTATCAGGGAGGGATGAGCAGTTCTTC. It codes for CASSVSGRDEQFF.

CDR3 in DNA: TGTGCCAGCAGCCTCGGAGGGCGGCAGCCCCAGCATTTT. Translation: CASSLGGRQPQHF. V and J are TRBV6-1 and TRBJ1-5; D remains unclear. With 6 bases removed from V and 7 bases from J, the gap between germline ends came to 13 bases. Germline V lookup: CDR1 MNHNS, CDR2 SASEGT. This CDR3 contains 13 residues.

This CDR3 reads CASSLNRGSAYEQYF. CDR3 coding DNA: TGTGCCAGCAGCTTGAATCGGGGAAGCGCCTACGAGCAGTACTTC. This sequence joins TRBV5-8 and TRBJ2-7; D might be TRBD2 (5 bases). The length of the CDR3 is 15 residues. The V end lost 1 base, the J end lost 2 bases, and 13 bases lay between the germline ends. Per the germline V gene, CDR1 is SGHTS and CDR2 is YDEGEE.

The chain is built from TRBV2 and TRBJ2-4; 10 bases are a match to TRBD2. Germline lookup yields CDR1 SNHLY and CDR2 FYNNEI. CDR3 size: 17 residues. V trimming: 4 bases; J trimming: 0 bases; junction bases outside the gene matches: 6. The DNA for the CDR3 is TGTGCCAGCAGTGTGGAGCTAGCGGGGGTAGCCAAAAACATTCAGTACTTC. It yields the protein CASSVELAGVAKNIQYF.

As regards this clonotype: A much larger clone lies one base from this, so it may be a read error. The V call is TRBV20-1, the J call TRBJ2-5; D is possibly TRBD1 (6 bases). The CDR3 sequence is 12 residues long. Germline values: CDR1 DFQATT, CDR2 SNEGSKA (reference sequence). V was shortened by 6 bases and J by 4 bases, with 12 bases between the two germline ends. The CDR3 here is CSARGAGETQYF. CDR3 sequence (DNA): TGCAGTGCCAGGGGAGCCGGAGAGACCCAGTACTTC.

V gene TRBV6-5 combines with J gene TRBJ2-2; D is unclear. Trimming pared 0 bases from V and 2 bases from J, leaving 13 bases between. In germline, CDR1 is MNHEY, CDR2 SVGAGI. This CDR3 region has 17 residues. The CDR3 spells CASSYSMGGRNTGELFF. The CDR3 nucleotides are TGTGCCAGCAGTTACTCGATGGGCGGCAGAAACACCGGGGAGCTGTTTTTT.

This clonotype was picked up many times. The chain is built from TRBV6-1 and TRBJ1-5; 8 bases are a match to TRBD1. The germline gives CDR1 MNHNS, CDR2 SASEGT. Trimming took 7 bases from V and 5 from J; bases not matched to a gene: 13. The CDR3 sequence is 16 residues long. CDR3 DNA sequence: TGTGCCAGCACCAAGGGAGGACAGGGTACCGATCAGCCCCAGCATTTT. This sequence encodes CASTKGGQGTDQPQHF.

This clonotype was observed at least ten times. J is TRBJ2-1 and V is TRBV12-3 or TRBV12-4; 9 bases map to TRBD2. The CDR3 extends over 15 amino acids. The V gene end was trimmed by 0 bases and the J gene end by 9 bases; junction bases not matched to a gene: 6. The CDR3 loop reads CASSLARTSASEQFF. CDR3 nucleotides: TGTGCCAGCAGTTTAGCTCGGACTAGCGCCAGTGAGCAGTTCTTC.